This T cell receptor beta chain stems from a study of blood T cell repertoires in COVID-19. Study details: Acute and convalescent COVID-19 samples came from the United States, Italy and Spain.

V lost 5 bases to trimming and J lost 4 bases, with 15 bases between them. CDR1 and CDR2 (germline): SGDLS, YYNGEE. This CDR3 contains 15 residues. The data were produced by immunoSEQ multiplex PCR, yet TCRdb's version contains in-frame clones alone and is incomplete. Of some 11,000 clones in the sample, over 75% were seen once. The source is a human donor in a cohort sampled during active COVID-19. The source material was peripheral blood. J is TRBJ1-4 and V is TRBV9, with D maybe TRBD1 (5 bases). The CDR3 region is CASSGIGGSNEKLFF. In DNA, the CDR3 is TGTGCCAGCAGTGGGATCGGGGGGAGTAATGAAAAACTGTTTTTT.